Sequencing of this T cell receptor (beta chain) was carried out in a study of blood T cell repertoires in COVID-19. Background on the study: Sample material is recorded as cDNA or gDNA derived from T cells, B-cell-depleted T cells, or PBMCs.

V was trimmed by 5 bases and J by 2 bases, leaving 15 bases between them. The CDR3 spans 15 residues. In germline, CDR1 is SNHLY, CDR2 FYNNEI. Original handling: Cell counts per sample came from amplifying reference gene primers. Clones were read by immunoSEQ multiplex PCR, and TCRdb kept only the in-frame ones, dropping some. The DNA was the basis for D and trimming; V, J and clone size are from that table. The sample lists some 120,000 clones; 60% to 85% were seen once. V gene TRBV2 combines with J gene TRBJ2-5; D might be TRBD2 (6 bases). The receptor was isolated from a human donor with acute or convalescent COVID-19. The donor label of this sample is uncertain. The specimen was peripheral blood. The CDR3, as DNA: TGTGCCAGCAGTTCGACTAGGGGAAGTCAAGAGACCCAGTACTTC. Amino acid sequence: CASSSTRGSQETQYF.